This TCR beta chain was observed in a study of human CD8 memory T cell subsets. Broader study findings: Compared with precursor exhausted T cells, stem-like memory T cells were suggested by Chao1 estimates to be more diverse.

This clonotype is classed as medium-sized (0.01 to 0.1%) by frequency. As yet, its antigen is unknown. Researchers made TCR beta libraries via UMI-labeled 5' RACE. After re-calling the 5' RACE reads, TCRdb lists one entry per CDR3 protein, DNA absent. The listing records 5,000 to 6,000 distinct CDR3 sequences. Healthy donor buffy coats were the source of the PBMC. The starting material, duplicate vials of some 140,000 sorted CD8+ T cells per subset, provided the RNA. The source material was CD8+ T cells from PBMCs. The clonotype comes from a human donor in good health.

CDR3 in amino acids: CASSEFGSDNQPQHF. The V and J genes are TRBV2 and TRBJ1-5. CDR1 SNHLY and CDR2 FYNNEI come from the germline V gene. The CDR3 loop spans 15 amino acids.